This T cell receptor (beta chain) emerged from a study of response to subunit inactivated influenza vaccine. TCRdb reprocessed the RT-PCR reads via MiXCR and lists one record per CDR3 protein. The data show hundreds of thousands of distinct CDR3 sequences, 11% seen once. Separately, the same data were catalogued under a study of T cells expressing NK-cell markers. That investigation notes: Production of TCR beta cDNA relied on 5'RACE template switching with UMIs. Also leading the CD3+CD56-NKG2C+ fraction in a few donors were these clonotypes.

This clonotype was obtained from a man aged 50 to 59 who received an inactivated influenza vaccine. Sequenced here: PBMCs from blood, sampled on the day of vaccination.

This chain's CDR3 is CASSLLQGVVTDTQYF. Here the CDR3 DNA reads TGTGCCAGCAGCTTACTGCAGGGGGTGGTCACAGATACGCAGTATTTT. The chain is built from TRBV9 and TRBJ2-3; 7 positions match TRBD1. The CDR3 spans 16 residues. The germline CDR1 and CDR2 sequences are SGDLS and YYNGEE. V dropped 4 bases and J dropped 2; count of bases not matched to a gene: 10.